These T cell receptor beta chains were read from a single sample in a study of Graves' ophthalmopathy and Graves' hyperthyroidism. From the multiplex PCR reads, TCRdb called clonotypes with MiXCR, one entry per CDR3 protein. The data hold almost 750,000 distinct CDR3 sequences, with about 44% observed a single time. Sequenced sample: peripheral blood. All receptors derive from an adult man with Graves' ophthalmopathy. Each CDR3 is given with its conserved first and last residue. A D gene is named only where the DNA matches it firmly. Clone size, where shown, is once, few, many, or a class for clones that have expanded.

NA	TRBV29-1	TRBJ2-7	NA	CSQGDGYEQYF	TGCAGCCAAGGGGACGGCTACGAGCAGTACTTC
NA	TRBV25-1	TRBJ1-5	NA	CASSLLRGFQPQHF	TGTGCCAGCAGCTTGCTCAGGGGTTTTCAGCCCCAGCATTTT
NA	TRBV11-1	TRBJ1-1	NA	CASSPAAIGDTEAFF	TGTGCCAGCAGCCCCGCGGCGATCGGGGATACTGAAGCTTTCTTT
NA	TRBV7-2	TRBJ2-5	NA	CASSLATAGLQETQYF	TGTGCCAGCAGCTTAGCCACGGCGGGCCTCCAAGAGACCCAGTACTTC
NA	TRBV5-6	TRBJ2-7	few	CASNSLTGAGEQYF	TGTGCCAGCAACTCCCTTACGGGGGCGGGGGAGCAGTACTTC
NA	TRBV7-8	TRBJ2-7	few	CASSQEGTPYEQYF	TGTGCCAGCAGCCAAGAAGGGACACCCTACGAGCAGTACTTC
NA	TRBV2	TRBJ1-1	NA	CAKRMNTEAFF	TGTGCTAAACGCATGAACACTGAAGCTTTCTTT
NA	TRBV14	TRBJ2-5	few	CASSQPSEETQYF	TGTGCCAGCAGCCAACCTAGCGAAGAGACCCAGTACTTC
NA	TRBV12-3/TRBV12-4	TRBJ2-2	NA	CASTPGRYTGELFF	TGTGCCAGCACACCGGGAAGATACACCGGGGAGCTGTTTTTT
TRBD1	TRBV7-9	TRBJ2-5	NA	CASSLRTGGWETQYF	TGTGCCAGCAGCCTCCGGACAGGGGGCTGGGAGACCCAGTACTTC
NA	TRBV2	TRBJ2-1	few	CASSSVGEQFF	TGTGCCAGCAGTTCAGTAGGGGAGCAGTTCTTC
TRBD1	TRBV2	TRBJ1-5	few	CASSTGQGENQPQHF	TGTGCCAGCAGTACCGGACAGGGGGAAAATCAGCCCCAGCATTTT
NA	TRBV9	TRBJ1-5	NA	CASSQDHRKNQPQHF	TGTGCCAGCAGCCAAGATCACAGGAAGAATCAGCCCCAGCATTTT
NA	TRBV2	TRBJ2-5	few	CAETGNSRETQYF	TGTGCCGAAACAGGGAACTCTCGAGAGACCCAGTACTTC
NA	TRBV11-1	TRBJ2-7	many	CASSLVLSGRSYEQYF	TGTGCCAGCAGCTTAGTCCTAAGCGGGCGCTCCTACGAGCAGTACTTC
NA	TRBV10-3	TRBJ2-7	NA	CAISESMWRGGYEQYF	TGTGCCATCAGTGAGTCGATGTGGAGAGGGGGATACGAGCAGTACTTC
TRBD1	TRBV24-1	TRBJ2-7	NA	CATSDALTGSYEQYF	TGTGCCACCAGTGACGCATTGACAGGGAGCTACGAGCAGTACTTC
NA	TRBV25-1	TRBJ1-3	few	CASSEAPGNTIYF	TGTGCCAGCAGTGAGGCGCCTGGAAACACCATATATTTT
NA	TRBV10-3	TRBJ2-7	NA	CVSSRGKAYEQYF	TGTGTCAGCAGTCGAGGGAAGGCCTACGAGCAGTACTTC
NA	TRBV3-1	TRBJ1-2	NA	CASSQDLRGSHYGYTF	TGTGCCAGCAGCCAAGATCTACGGGGGTCTCACTATGGCTACACCTTC
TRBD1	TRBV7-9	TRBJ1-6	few	CASSLELQGVSYNSPLHF	TGTGCCAGCAGCTTAGAGCTCCAGGGGGTATCATATAATTCACCCCTCCACTTT
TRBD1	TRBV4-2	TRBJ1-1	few	CASSNLGQGAEAFF	TGTGCCAGCAGCAACCTCGGACAGGGCGCTGAAGCTTTCTTT
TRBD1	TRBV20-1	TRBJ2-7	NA	CSASIVRGQSYEQYF	TGCAGTGCTAGTATCGTTCGGGGACAGTCCTACGAGCAGTACTTC
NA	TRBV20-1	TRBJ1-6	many	CSAREGNNSPLHF	TGCAGTGCTAGAGAGGGGAATAATTCACCCCTCCACTTT
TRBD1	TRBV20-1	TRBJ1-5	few	CSARDLRTGRAQPQHF	TGCAGTGCTAGAGACCTCCGGACAGGGAGGGCCCAGCCCCAGCATTTT
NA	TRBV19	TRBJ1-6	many	CASTPDLGSPLHF	TGTGCCAGTACTCCTGACTTGGGTTCACCCCTCCACTTT
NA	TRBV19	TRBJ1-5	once	CASSIGERGGNQPQHF	TGTGCCAGTAGTATAGGGGAACGGGGAGGCAATCAGCCCCAGCATTTT
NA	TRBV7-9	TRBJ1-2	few	CASSLAQTINYGYTF	TGTGCCAGCAGCTTGGCCCAGACGATCAACTATGGCTACACCTTC
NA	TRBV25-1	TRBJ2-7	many	CASSPLGTGRSYEQYF	TGTGCCAGCAGTCCGTTGGGGACGGGCCGCTCCTACGAGCAGTACTTC